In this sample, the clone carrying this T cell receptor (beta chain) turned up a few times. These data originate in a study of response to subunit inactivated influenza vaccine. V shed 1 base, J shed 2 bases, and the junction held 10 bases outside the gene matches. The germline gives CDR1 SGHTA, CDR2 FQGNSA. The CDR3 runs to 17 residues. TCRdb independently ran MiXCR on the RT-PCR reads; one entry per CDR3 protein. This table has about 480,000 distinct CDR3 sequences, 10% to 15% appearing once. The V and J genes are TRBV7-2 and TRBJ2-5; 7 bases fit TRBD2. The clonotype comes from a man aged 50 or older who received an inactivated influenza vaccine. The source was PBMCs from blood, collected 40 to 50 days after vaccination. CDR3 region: CASSLGVSGGGQETQYF. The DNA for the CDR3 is TGTGCCAGCAGCTTAGGGGTTAGTGGCGGGGGACAAGAGACCCAGTACTTC.